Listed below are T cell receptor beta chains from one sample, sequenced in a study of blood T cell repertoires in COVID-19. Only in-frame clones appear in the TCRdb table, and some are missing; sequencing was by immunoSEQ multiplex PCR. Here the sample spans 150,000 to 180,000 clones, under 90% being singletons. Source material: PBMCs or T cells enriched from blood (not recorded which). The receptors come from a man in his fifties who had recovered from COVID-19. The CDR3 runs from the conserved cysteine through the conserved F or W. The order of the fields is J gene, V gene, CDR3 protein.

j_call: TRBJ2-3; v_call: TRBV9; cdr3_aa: CASCRQGAPDTQYF
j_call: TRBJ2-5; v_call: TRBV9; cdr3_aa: CASSFRQGEETQYF
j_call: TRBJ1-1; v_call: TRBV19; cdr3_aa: CASSIPRGASNTEAFF
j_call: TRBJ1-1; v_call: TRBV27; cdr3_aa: CASSHSDRLNTEAFF
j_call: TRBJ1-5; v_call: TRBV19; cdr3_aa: CATHSITGGVAQPQHF
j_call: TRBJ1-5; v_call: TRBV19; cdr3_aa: CATRTATYSNQPQHF
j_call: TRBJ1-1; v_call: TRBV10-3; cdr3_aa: CAIRSTAGANVGNTEAFF
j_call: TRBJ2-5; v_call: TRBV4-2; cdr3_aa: CASSQASGGAETQYF
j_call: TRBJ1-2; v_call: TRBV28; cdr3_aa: CASYATANYGYTF
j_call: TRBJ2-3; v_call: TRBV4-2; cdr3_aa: CASSQGGGGAVDTQYF
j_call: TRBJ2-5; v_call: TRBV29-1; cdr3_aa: CSVPSDRSLSETQYF
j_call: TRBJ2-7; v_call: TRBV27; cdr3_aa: CASSLSLSSYEQYF
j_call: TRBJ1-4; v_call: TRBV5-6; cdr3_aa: CASSRKRDRRIATNEKLFF
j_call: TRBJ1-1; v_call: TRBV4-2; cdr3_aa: CASRRKSGQGDTEAFF
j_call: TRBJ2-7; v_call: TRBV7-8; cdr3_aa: CASSFWTGGPPFDYEQYF
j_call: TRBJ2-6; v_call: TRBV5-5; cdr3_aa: CASSLPRLASGANVLTF
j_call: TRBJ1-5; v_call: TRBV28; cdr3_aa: CASSPMNDRTNQPQHF
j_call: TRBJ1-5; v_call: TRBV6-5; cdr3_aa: CASRGHRSNQPQHF
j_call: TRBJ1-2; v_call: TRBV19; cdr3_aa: CASAPPGQGQRGYTF
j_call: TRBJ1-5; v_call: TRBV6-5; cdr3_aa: CASSPGTGYQPQHF
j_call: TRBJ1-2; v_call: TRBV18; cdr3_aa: CASSPLKGSKGYGYTF
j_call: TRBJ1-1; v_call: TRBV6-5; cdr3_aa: CASTKDRGNTEAFF
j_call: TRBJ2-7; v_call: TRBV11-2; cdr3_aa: CASSSQDRVSYEQYF